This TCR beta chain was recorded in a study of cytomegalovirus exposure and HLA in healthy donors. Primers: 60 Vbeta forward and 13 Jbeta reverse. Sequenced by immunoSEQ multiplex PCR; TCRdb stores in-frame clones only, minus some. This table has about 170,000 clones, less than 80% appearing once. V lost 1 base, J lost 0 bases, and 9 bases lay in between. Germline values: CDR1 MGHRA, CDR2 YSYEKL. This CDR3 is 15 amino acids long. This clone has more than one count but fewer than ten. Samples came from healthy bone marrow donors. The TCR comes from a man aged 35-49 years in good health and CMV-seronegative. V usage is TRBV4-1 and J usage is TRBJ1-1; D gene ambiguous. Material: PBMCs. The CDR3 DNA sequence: TGCGCCAGCAGCCAAGCCGAGGCAGTGAACACTGAAGCTTTCTTT. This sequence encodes CASSQAEAVNTEAFF.